Ten or more counts support the clone carrying this TCR beta chain. Its antigen is not known. One end of the junction fails to match germline, which may point to a read error. The CDR3 is made up of 15 amino acids. CDR1 is MDHEN, CDR2 SYDVKM, per germline. The data belong to a study of neurological immune-mediated disorders. Broader study findings: Because no CDR3 amino acid sequences were shared across subjects by expanded clones, private repertoires were suggested in all groups.

TCRdb reprocessed the 5' RACE reads via MiXCR and lists one record per CDR3 protein. The table records about 74,000 distinct CDR3 sequences, 5.2% of them present only once. The TCR originated in a man between 18 and 29 years old with multiple sclerosis. Material: PBMCs. V and J are TRBV28 and TRBJ1-6; a possible D gene is TRBD1 (6 bases). This chain's CDR3 is CASSFTGKNNSPLNF. CDR3 DNA sequence: TGTGCCAGCAGTTTTACAGGGAAAAATAATTCACCCCTCAACTTT.